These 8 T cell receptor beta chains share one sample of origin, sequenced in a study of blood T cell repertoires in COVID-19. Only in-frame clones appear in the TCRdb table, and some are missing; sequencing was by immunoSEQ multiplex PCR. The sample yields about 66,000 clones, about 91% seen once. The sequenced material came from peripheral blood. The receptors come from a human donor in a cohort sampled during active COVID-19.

The CDR3: CASSFYSGNTIYF. The CDR3 region has the DNA TGTGCCAGCAGTTTTTACTCTGGAAACACCATATATTTT. The genes are TRBV12-3 or TRBV12-4 and TRBJ1-3; D gene uncertain. The ends were cut back, 3 bases at V and 0 bases at J, with 3 bases in the middle. This CDR3 comprises 13 residues.

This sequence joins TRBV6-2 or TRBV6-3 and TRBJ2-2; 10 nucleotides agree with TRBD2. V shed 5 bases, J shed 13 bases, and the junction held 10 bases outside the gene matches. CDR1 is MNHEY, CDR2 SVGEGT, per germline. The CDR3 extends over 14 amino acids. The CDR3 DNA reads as TGTGCCAGCAGTCGAGCGGGAGGGCCGGGGAGGCTGTTTTTT. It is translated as CASSRAGGPGRLFF.

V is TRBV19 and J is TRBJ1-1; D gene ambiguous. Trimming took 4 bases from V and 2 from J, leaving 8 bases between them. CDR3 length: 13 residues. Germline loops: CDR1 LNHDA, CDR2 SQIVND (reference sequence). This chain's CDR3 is CASSTPGNTEAFF. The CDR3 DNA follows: TGTGCCAGTAGTACCCCGGGAAACACTGAAGCTTTCTTT.

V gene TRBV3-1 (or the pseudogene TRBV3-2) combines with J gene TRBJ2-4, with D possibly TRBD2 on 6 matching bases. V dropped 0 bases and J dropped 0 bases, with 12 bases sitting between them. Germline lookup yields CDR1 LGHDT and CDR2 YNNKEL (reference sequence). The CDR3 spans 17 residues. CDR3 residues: CASSQEMTGEAKNIQYF. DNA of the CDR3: TGTGCCAGCAGCCAAGAGATGACGGGGGAAGCCAAAAACATTCAGTACTTC.

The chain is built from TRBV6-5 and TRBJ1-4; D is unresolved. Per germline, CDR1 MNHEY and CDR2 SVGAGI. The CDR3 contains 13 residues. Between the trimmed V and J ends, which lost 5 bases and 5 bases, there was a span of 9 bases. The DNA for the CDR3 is TGTGCCAGCAGTCTAAATTGGAATGAAAAACTGTTTTTT. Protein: CASSLNWNEKLFF.

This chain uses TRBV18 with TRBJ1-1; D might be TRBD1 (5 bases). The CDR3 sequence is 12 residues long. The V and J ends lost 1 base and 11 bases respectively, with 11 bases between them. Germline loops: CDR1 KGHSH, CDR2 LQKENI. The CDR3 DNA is TGTGCCAGCTCACCACAATCAGGGTTTGCTTTCTTT. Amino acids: CASSPQSGFAFF.

This chain's CDR3 is CASSRRSGTSGYEQYF. The CDR3 nucleotides are TGTGCCAGCAGTAGACGGTCCGGGACTAGCGGGTACGAGCAGTACTTC. The genes are TRBV27 and TRBJ2-7; 12 bases agree with TRBD2. Germline CDR1 MNHEY, CDR2 SMNVEV (reference sequence). The CDR3 extends over 16 amino acids. The V segment lost 5 bases and the J segment 4 bases; nucleotides outside the gene matches: 9.

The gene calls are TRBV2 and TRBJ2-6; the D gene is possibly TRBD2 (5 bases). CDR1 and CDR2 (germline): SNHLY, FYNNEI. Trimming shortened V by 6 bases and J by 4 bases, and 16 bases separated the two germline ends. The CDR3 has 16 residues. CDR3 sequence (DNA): TGTGCCAGCAGAGCGGTGACCTGGTCAGGGGCCAACGTCCTGACTTTC. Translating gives CASRAVTWSGANVLTF.